What follows are 27 T cell receptor beta chains derived from one specimen sequenced in a study of blood T cell repertoires in COVID-19. The repertoire was sequenced with immunoSEQ multiplex PCR; TCRdb's copy has only in-frame clones and lacks some. The sample has roughly 250,000 clones, about 85% seen once. Sequenced sample: peripheral blood. Every receptor here comes from a woman aged 60-75 years with active or convalescent COVID-19.

The chain carries TRBV6-1 and TRBJ1-5; TRBD1 aligns across 7 bases. From germline, CDR1 is MNHNS and CDR2 SASEGT. This CDR3 is built from 15 residues. The V segment lost 1 base and the J segment 6 bases; nucleotides outside the gene matches: 6. For the CDR3, the DNA is TGTGCCAGCAGTGAAGGACAGGGCGAGGGTCAGCCCCAGCATTTT. Its translation is CASSEGQGEGQPQHF.

The chain employs TRBV6-5 and TRBJ1-3; D is unclear. The germline V gene encodes CDR1 MNHEY and CDR2 SVGAGI. V lost 7 bases to trimming and J lost 3 bases, with 16 bases between them. This CDR3 has 15 residues. CDR3 region: CASTPPGSNGNTIYF. CDR3 sequence (DNA): TGTGCCAGCACCCCCCCGGGTTCCAATGGAAACACCATATATTTT.

The rearrangement joins TRBV18 to TRBJ2-3; 11 nucleotides line up with TRBD2. J gave up 4 bases and V 0 bases, and 12 bases lay outside the gene matches. There are 19 residues in the CDR3. CDR1 KGHSH and CDR2 LQKENI come from the germline V gene. CDR3 residues: CASSPPASSGGALADTQYF. The CDR3 nucleotides read TGTGCCAGCTCACCACCGGCTAGTAGCGGGGGGGCCTTGGCAGATACGCAGTATTTT.

This rearrangement joins TRBV5-1 to TRBJ2-7; 8 bases agree with TRBD1. The V and J ends lost 6 bases and 2 bases, in that order; junction bases with no gene match: 10. CDR1 SGHRS and CDR2 YFSETQ come from the germline V gene. There are 15 residues in the CDR3. The CDR3 region is CASNLYRDRPYEQYV. CDR3 in DNA: TGCGCCAGCAATCTATACCGGGACAGGCCCTACGAGCAGTACGTC.

The CDR3 sequence: CASSLPTVGSGELFF. The CDR3 region has the DNA TGCGCCAGCAGCTTGCCGACAGTCGGCTCCGGGGAGCTGTTTTTT. This chain connects TRBV5-1 to TRBJ2-2; D may be TRBD1 (5 bases). CDR3 size: 15 residues. Looked up from germline, CDR1 is SGHRS and CDR2 is YFSETQ. The V gene lost 1 base and the J gene lost 6 bases, with 13 bases spanning the gap. Variable domain in full (rest from reference TRBV5-1 and TRBJ2-2): KAGVTQTPRYLIKTRGQQVTLSCSPISGHRSVSWYQQTPGQGLQFLFEYFSETQRNKGNFPGRFSGRQFSNSRSEMNVSTLELGDSALYLCASSLPTVGSGELFFGEGSRLTVL.

The chain links TRBV5-1 to TRBJ1-6; unclear D gene. The germline V gene has CDR1 SGHRS and CDR2 YFSETQ. The CDR3 runs to 15 residues. Trimming removed 0 bases from V and 9 bases from J, with 13 bases in between. CDR3 sequence: CASSLAGAGRSPLHF. Written as DNA, the CDR3 is TGCGCCAGCAGCTTGGCCGGTGCAGGTCGTTCACCCCTCCACTTT.

The V gene is TRBV2, the J gene TRBJ2-1; 13 bases are a match to TRBD2. Germline V gives CDR1 SNHLY, CDR2 FYNNEI. Losses at the gene ends were 6 bases for V and 13 bases for J; bases not matched to a gene: 15. This CDR3 is built from 16 residues. The CDR3 protein is CASSYPGTSGTNNQFF. The CDR3 DNA follows: TGTGCCAGCAGCTACCCGGGGACTAGCGGGACCAATAACCAGTTCTTC. Full variable domain (missing parts from reference TRBV2 and TRBJ2-1): EPEVTQTPSHQVTQMGQEVILRCVPISNHLYFYWYRQILGQKVEFLVSFYNNEISEKSEIFDDQFSVERPDGSNFTLKIRSTKLEDSAMYFCASSYPGTSGTNNQFFGPGTRLTVL.

The V call is TRBV5-5, the J call TRBJ1-1; D ambiguous. Trimming took 0 bases from V and 1 from J, leaving 4 bases between them. This CDR3 spans 13 amino acids. The germline V gene has CDR1 SGHKS and CDR2 YYEKEE (reference sequence). The CDR3 reads CASSLVANTEAFF. DNA of the CDR3: TGTGCCAGCAGCTTGGTGGCGAACACTGAAGCTTTCTTT.

This chain joins TRBV7-3 and TRBJ2-1; 9 bases map to TRBD2. V lost 5 bases and J lost 4; bases outside the gene matches: 6. The germline gives CDR1 SGHTA, CDR2 FQGTGA. The CDR3 contains 15 residues. CDR3 in amino acids: CASSPGGRAYNEQFF. The CDR3 DNA is TGTGCCAGCAGCCCGGGCGGGAGGGCTTACAATGAGCAGTTCTTC.

The chain recombines TRBV28 with TRBJ1-6; TRBD1 matches 7 bases. V lost 5 bases to trimming and J lost 7 bases; unmatched junction nucleotides: 5. The CDR3 is 14 residues long. Germline V lookup: CDR1 MDHEN, CDR2 SYDVKM. The CDR3 loop reads CASSRGQVNSPLHF. The CDR3 DNA reads TGTGCCAGCAGTAGAGGACAGGTCAATTCACCCCTCCACTTT.

The chain joins TRBV28 to TRBJ2-4, with TRBD1 matching 7 bases. CDR3 length: 16 residues. Trimming took 2 bases from V and 5 from J; bases not matched to a gene: 9. Germline CDR1 reads MDHEN; CDR2 reads SYDVKM. CDR3 protein: CASSLGGQPGENIQYF. The CDR3 region has the DNA TGTGCCAGCAGTTTAGGGGGACAGCCCGGAGAAAACATTCAGTACTTC.

The chain employs TRBV6-6 and TRBJ1-4; D is unclear. The CDR3 is 13 amino acids. V was cut by 0 bases and J by 13 bases, with 12 bases left in between. Germline V gene sequence: CDR1 MNHNY, CDR2 SVGAGI (reference sequence). This CDR3 is CASSYSTVAGLFF. The CDR3 DNA sequence: TGTGCCAGCAGTTACTCAACGGTCGCGGGACTGTTTTTT.

The chain is built from TRBV6-5 and TRBJ2-1; maybe TRBD2 (7 bases). The germline V and J ends were trimmed by 0 bases and 2 bases, with 11 bases remaining between them. The CDR3 contains 16 residues. Germline CDR1 MNHEY, CDR2 SVGAGI. The CDR3 loop is CASSYSAGATYNEQFF. The DNA of the CDR3 is TGTGCCAGCAGTTACTCGGCGGGGGCGACCTACAATGAGCAGTTCTTC.

The chain has TRBV4-1 and TRBJ1-6, with a tentative D call TRBD1 (5 bases). Germline CDR1 is MGHRA and CDR2 is YSYEKL. Trimming left V 6 bases short and J 0 bases short, with 12 bases between. This CDR3 spans 16 amino acids. The CDR3 loop reads CASRDSFNSYNSPLHF. DNA of the CDR3: TGCGCCAGCAGAGACAGTTTCAACTCCTATAATTCACCCCTCCACTTT.

V and J are TRBV3-1 (or the pseudogene TRBV3-2) and TRBJ2-2, with TRBD1 identical over 8 bases. Germline CDR1 reads LGHDT; CDR2 reads YNNKEL (reference sequence). J gave up 0 bases and V 2 bases, and 5 bases lay outside the gene matches. The CDR3 runs 17 residues. The CDR3 here is CASSQLAQGANTGELFF. The CDR3 nucleotides read TGTGCCAGCAGCCAACTCGCACAGGGGGCGAACACCGGGGAGCTGTTTTTT.

The chain has TRBV6-5 and TRBJ1-1, with D perhaps matching TRBD1 (6 bases). With 6 bases removed from V and 5 bases from J, the gap between germline ends came to 16 bases. This CDR3 region has 14 residues. From germline, CDR1 is MNHEY and CDR2 SVGAGI. The DNA for the CDR3 is TGTGCCAGCAGAGACGTGGGGGCGGAGACTGAAGCTTTCTTT. It specifies CASRDVGAETEAFF.

The chain combines TRBV28 with TRBJ2-1; D is unresolved. The germline CDR1 and CDR2 sequences are MDHEN and SYDVKM. Trimming took 6 bases from V and 0 from J, leaving 12 bases between them. The CDR3 length is 15 residues. CDR3: CASSPRLSSYNEQFF. CDR3 bases: TGTGCCAGCAGCCCTAGACTGAGCTCCTACAATGAGCAGTTCTTC.

The chain is built from TRBV27 and TRBJ1-5, with D possibly being TRBD1 (6 bases). V lost 6 bases and J 3 bases, leaving 12 bases between the germline ends. The CDR3 is 14 amino acids. CDR1 and CDR2 (germline): MNHEY, SMNVEV (reference sequence). CDR3 DNA: TGTGCCAGCAGCCCAGGGGTTCCCAATCAGCCCCAGCATTTT. Its protein product is CASSPGVPNQPQHF.

The gene calls are TRBV28 and TRBJ2-2, with D uncertain. This CDR3 region has 15 residues. Germline lookup yields CDR1 MDHEN and CDR2 SYDVKM. V was shortened by 3 bases and J by 0 bases, with 8 bases between the two germline ends. The CDR3 here is CASSFGGTNTGELFF. The DNA for the CDR3 is TGTGCCAGCAGTTTTGGCGGTACGAACACCGGGGAGCTGTTTTTT.

The chain recombines TRBV19 with TRBJ2-1, with 11 bases lining up with TRBD2. J was trimmed by 7 bases and V by 2 bases; bases with no gene match: 7. Germline values: CDR1 LNHDA, CDR2 SQIVND (reference sequence). The CDR3 spans 16 residues. Here the CDR3 DNA reads TGTGCCAGTAGTATACGGCTAGCGGGAGGTGGTAATGAGCAGTTCTTC. Protein: CASSIRLAGGGNEQFF.

The chain uses TRBV7-2 and TRBJ2-7; 8 positions agree with TRBD1. Germline V lookup: CDR1 SGHTA, CDR2 FQGNSA. There are 14 residues in the CDR3. J gave up 4 bases and V 2 bases, and 4 bases lay outside the gene matches. The CDR3 reads CASSLRTGNYEQYV. In nucleotides, the CDR3 is TGTGCCAGCAGCTTAAGGACAGGGAATTACGAGCAGTACGTC.

This chain connects TRBV19 to TRBJ1-5; 7 bases line up with TRBD1. The length of the CDR3 is 13 residues. CDR1 and CDR2 (germline): LNHDA, SQIVND (reference sequence). V trimming: 5 bases; J trimming: 6 bases; junction bases outside the gene matches: 4. Written as DNA, the CDR3 is TGTGCCAGTAGTGGGACAGTGAGTCAGCCCCAGCATTTT. Amino acids: CASSGTVSQPQHF. The whole variable domain, filled in from reference TRBV19 and TRBJ1-5, reads DGGITQSPKYLFRKEGQNVTLSCEQNLNHDAMYWYRQDPGQGLRLIYYSQIVNDFQKGDIAEGYSVSREKKESFPLTVTSAQKNPTAFYLCASSGTVSQPQHFGDGTRLSIL.

This rearrangement joins TRBV4-1 to TRBJ2-5; D is unresolved. CDR3 length equals 16 residues. Looked up from germline, CDR1 is MGHRA and CDR2 is YSYEKL. Trimming took 1 base from V and 2 from J, leaving 14 bases between them. CDR3 coding DNA: TGCGCCAGCAGCCAAGCTAGTTCATCGGCACAAGAGACCCAGTACTTC. Its translation: CASSQASSSAQETQYF.

A note on this clone: The same CDR3 can be traced to other DNA sequences in this sample. The chain combines TRBV19 with TRBJ2-5; weak D call: TRBD1 (6 bases). The germline V gene encodes CDR1 LNHDA and CDR2 SQIVND (reference sequence). The CDR3 is 14 amino acids. V lost 2 bases and J 0 bases, leaving 7 bases between the germline ends. This CDR3 reads CASSIQGYQETQYF. In DNA, the CDR3 is TGTGCCAGTAGTATACAGGGGTACCAAGAGACCCAGTACTTC.

This sequence joins TRBV7-6 and TRBJ1-3; D gene unclear. Germline-derived CDR1 and CDR2 are SGHVS and FNYEAQ. The germline V and J ends were trimmed by 3 bases and 0 bases, with 12 bases remaining between them. The CDR3 is 16 residues long. In nucleotides, the CDR3 is TGTGCCAGCAGCTTGGCGGTGGCAGCCTCTGGAAACACCATATATTTT. Protein: CASSLAVAASGNTIYF.

The gene calls are TRBV3-1 (or the pseudogene TRBV3-2) and TRBJ2-3; D may be TRBD1 (5 bases). Trimming left V 1 base short and J 7 bases short, with 9 bases between. The CDR3 is made up of 13 amino acids. CDR1 and CDR2 from the germline V gene are LGHDT and YNNKEL (reference sequence). CDR3 DNA: TGTGCCAGCAGCCAAGCTAGGGGAAATACGCAGTATTTT. It specifies CASSQARGNTQYF.

The chain combines TRBV5-1 with TRBJ2-3; 7 nucleotides line up with TRBD2. The V gene's germline CDR1 is SGHRS and CDR2 YFSETQ. The CDR3 runs to 14 residues. The ends lost 4 bases at V and 3 bases at J; junction bases unmatched: 5. The CDR3 sequence is CASSREEGTDTQYF. The CDR3 nucleotides are TGCGCCAGCAGCCGGGAGGAGGGGACAGATACGCAGTATTTT.